One and the same sample provided the 32 T cell receptor beta chains below, sequenced in a study of blood T cell repertoires in COVID-19. Assay: immunoSEQ multiplex PCR; the TCRdb copy retains only in-frame clones and omits some. Of about 240,000 clones listed, around 87% are singletons. The source material was peripheral blood. The receptors derive from a woman younger than 45 who had recovered from COVID-19.

This sequence joins TRBV29-1 and TRBJ2-2, with 7 bases fitting TRBD1. Germline V gene lookup returns CDR1 SQVTM and CDR2 ANQGSEA. With V trimmed by 2 bases and J by 4 bases, 4 bases remained unmatched. This CDR3 has 14 residues. The CDR3, as DNA: TGCAGCGTTGAACCAGGGACAGCCACCGGGGAGCTGTTTTTT. Translation: CSVEPGTATGELFF.

The genes are TRBV12-3 or TRBV12-4 and TRBJ2-1; D possibly corresponds to TRBD1 (6 bases). This CDR3 has 13 amino acids. The ends were cut back, 5 bases at V and 9 bases at J, with 14 bases in the middle. CDR3 nucleotides: TGTGCCAGCAGTGCGGCACAGGGCACTGAGCAGTTCTTC. Translated: CASSAAQGTEQFF.

V gene TRBV2 combines with J gene TRBJ2-5, with D perhaps matching TRBD2 (6 bases). The V gene's germline CDR1 is SNHLY and CDR2 FYNNEI. The CDR3 contains 12 residues. Trimming pared 7 bases from V and 4 bases from J, leaving 10 bases between. CDR3 nucleotide sequence: TGTGCCAGCATGACTAGTACAGAGACCCAGTACTTC. Translated, it gives CASMTSTETQYF.

This clone was seen once. The genes are TRBV3-1 (or the pseudogene TRBV3-2) and TRBJ2-4, with TRBD1 identical over 7 bases. V shed 2 bases, J shed 3 bases, and the junction held 4 bases outside the gene matches. CDR1 is LGHDT and CDR2 is YNNKEL in the germline V gene (reference sequence). The CDR3 sequence is 15 residues long. The DNA of the CDR3 is TGTGCCAGCAGCCAAAGGGGGCAGAGCAAAAACATTCAGTACTTC. Translating gives CASSQRGQSKNIQYF.

The chain links TRBV5-6 to TRBJ2-7; TRBD1 matches 8 bases. The CDR3 extends over 16 amino acids. J lost 4 bases, V lost 0 bases, and 9 bases had no gene match. Germline CDR1 SGHDT, CDR2 YYEEEE. The CDR3 loop is CASSLDGAGGLYEQYF. For the CDR3, the DNA is TGTGCCAGCAGCTTGGATGGTGCAGGGGGCTTGTACGAGCAGTACTTC.

This sequence joins TRBV2 and TRBJ2-3; TRBD2 matches 8 bases. This CDR3 comprises 14 residues. The germline V gene encodes CDR1 SNHLY and CDR2 FYNNEI. The ends lost 5 bases at V and 0 bases at J; junction bases unmatched: 1. CDR3 nucleotide sequence: TGTGCCAGCAGTTTAGCGGGGAGCACAGATACGCAGTATTTT. As protein: CASSLAGSTDTQYF.

The chain joins TRBV5-1 to TRBJ2-4; D gene uncertain. Germline-derived CDR1 and CDR2 are SGHRS and YFSETQ. The V end lost 1 base, the J end lost 0 bases, and 8 bases lay between the germline ends. The CDR3 consists of 15 residues. CDR3 in amino acids: CASSLTNLAKNIQYF. The CDR3 DNA reads TGCGCCAGCAGCTTGACAAATCTAGCCAAAAACATTCAGTACTTC.

CDR3 amino acids: CASSRLEGIGNTGELFF. In nucleotides, the CDR3 is TGTGCCAGCAGTCGGCTGGAGGGGATTGGGAACACCGGGGAGCTGTTTTTT. The chain uses TRBV27 and TRBJ2-2; TRBD2 might be the D (6 bases). Germline V lookup: CDR1 MNHEY, CDR2 SMNVEV (reference sequence). Trimming took off 5 bases at V and 1 base at J, with 17 bases between the two ends. The length of the CDR3 is 17 residues.

The V gene is TRBV3-1 (or the pseudogene TRBV3-2), the J gene TRBJ1-4; D remains ambiguous. The V gene lost 2 bases and the J gene lost 8 bases, with 21 bases spanning the gap. In germline, CDR1 is LGHDT, CDR2 YNNKEL (reference sequence). The CDR3 is 17 amino acids. The CDR3 coding sequence is TGTGCCAGCAGCCAAATCAATAGAAGGGCCGGGGTGGAAAAACTGTTTTTT. This codes for CASSQINRRAGVEKLFF.

V is TRBV7-6 and J is TRBJ2-1; 8 bases are shared with TRBD1. The CDR3 totals 15 residues. The germline V gene encodes CDR1 SGHVS and CDR2 FNYEAQ. The trim removed 4 bases at V and 3 bases at J, leaving 5 bases unmatched. Here the CDR3 reads CASSSKTGDYNEQFF. The CDR3 DNA reads TGTGCCAGCAGCTCCAAGACAGGGGACTACAATGAGCAGTTCTTC.

The V call is TRBV7-9, the J call TRBJ2-3; TRBD2 agrees at 10 bases. The germline CDR1 and CDR2 sequences are SEHNR and FQNEAQ (reference sequence). V lost 0 bases to trimming and J lost 14 bases; unmatched junction nucleotides: 8. This CDR3 is built from 14 residues. The CDR3: CASSLAGSSGGRYF. The CDR3 DNA reads as TGTGCCAGCAGCTTAGCGGGAAGTAGCGGGGGGCGGTATTTT.

CDR3 bases: TGTGCCAGCTCCCACCCGGGACAGGGAGACAACACTGAAGCTTTCTTT. Translated: CASSHPGQGDNTEAFF. The chain uses TRBV18 and TRBJ1-1, with 9 bases aligning to TRBD1. The J segment lost 2 bases and the V segment lost 6 bases, leaving 10 bases of the junction unmatched. This CDR3 is 16 amino acids long. Germline CDR1 and CDR2: KGHSH and LQKENI.

This clone was detected only once. The V call is TRBV2, the J call TRBJ2-1, with 9 bases identical to TRBD1. Germline values: CDR1 SNHLY, CDR2 FYNNEI. This CDR3 spans 16 amino acids. J was trimmed by 8 bases and V by 6 bases; bases with no gene match: 14. The CDR3 protein is CASSGGSRTGDDEQFF. CDR3 coding DNA: TGTGCCAGCAGCGGGGGTTCTAGGACAGGGGACGATGAGCAGTTCTTC.

This chain connects TRBV11-2 to TRBJ2-3; maybe TRBD2 (6 bases). V lost 5 bases and J lost 6, with 18 bases in between. Germline V lookup: CDR1 SGHAT, CDR2 FQNNGV. CDR3 length equals 15 residues. The CDR3 protein is CASSHLRRGTDTQYF. CDR3 nucleotide sequence: TGTGCCAGCAGCCATCTGAGACGGGGGACTGATACGCAGTATTTT. The whole variable domain, filled in from reference TRBV11-2 and TRBJ2-3, reads EAGVAQSPRYKIIEKRQSVAFWCNPISGHATLYWYQQILGQGPKLLIQFQNNGVVDDSQLPKDRFSAERLKGVDSTLKIQPAKLEDSAVYLCASSHLRRGTDTQYFGPGTRLTVL.

V is TRBV6-4 and J is TRBJ2-7, with D maybe TRBD1 (6 bases). The CDR3 sequence is 16 residues long. V was shortened by 0 bases and J by 4 bases, with 16 bases between the two germline ends. Germline V gene data show CDR1 as MRHNA and CDR2 as SNTAGT. CDR3 DNA: TGTGCCAGCAGTGACTCTTGGGGGCAGGTACGGTACGAGCAGTACTTC. Encoded protein: CASSDSWGQVRYEQYF.

The chain combines TRBV7-3 with TRBJ2-1; 10 nucleotides agree with TRBD2. The CDR3 extends over 18 amino acids. Germline V gene data show CDR1 as SGHTA and CDR2 as FQGTGA. V was clipped by 4 bases and J by 0 bases; unmatched bases: 9. The CDR3 region is CASSSLAGASSSYNEQFF. The CDR3 bases are TGTGCCAGCAGCTCCCTAGCGGGGGCCTCGAGCTCCTACAATGAGCAGTTCTTC. The full variable domain, its missing parts supplied by reference TRBV7-3 and TRBJ2-1, is GAGVSQTPSNKVTEKGKYVELRCDPISGHTALYWYRQSLGQGPEFLIYFQGTGAADDSGLPNDRFFAVRPEGSVSTLKIQRTERGDSAVYLCASSSLAGASSSYNEQFFGPGTRLTVL.

This clone showed up many times. The V and J genes are TRBV15 and TRBJ2-7; a possible D gene is TRBD2 (6 bases). V lost 0 bases and J 6 bases, leaving 9 bases between the germline ends. This CDR3 contains 13 residues. The germline gives CDR1 LNHNV, CDR2 YYDKDF (reference sequence). In DNA form, the CDR3 reads TGTGCCACCAGCAGAGATTGGCGGGGCGAGCAGTACTTC. Translation gives CATSRDWRGEQYF. Filled out from reference TRBV15 and TRBJ2-7, the complete variable domain reads DAMVIQNPRYQVTQFGKPVTLSCSQTLNHNVMYWYQQKSSQAPKLLFHYYDKDFNNEADTPDNFQSRRPNTSFCFLDIRSPGLGDTAMYLCATSRDWRGEQYFGPGTRLTVT.

J is TRBJ1-6 and V is TRBV6-1, with TRBD1 matching 7 bases. The CDR3 contains 14 residues. Germline loops: CDR1 MNHNS, CDR2 SASEGT. Trimming at V came to 1 base and at J to 8 bases, leaving 2 bases not matched to a gene. The CDR3 is CASSEETGYSPLHF. CDR3 in DNA: TGTGCCAGCAGTGAAGAGACAGGGTATTCACCCCTCCACTTT.

This chain's CDR3 is CASSQGTGRDQPQHF. Here the CDR3 DNA reads TGCGCCAGCAGCCAGGGAACAGGGAGAGATCAGCCCCAGCATTTT. V gene TRBV4-1 combines with J gene TRBJ1-5; a possible D gene is TRBD1 (6 bases). The CDR3 contains 15 residues. The V gene's germline CDR1 is MGHRA and CDR2 YSYEKL. The germline V and J ends were trimmed by 3 bases and 5 bases, with 14 bases remaining between them.

V and J are TRBV5-1 and TRBJ2-3, with a possible D match to TRBD2 (5 bases). CDR3 length equals 15 residues. Germline lookup yields CDR1 SGHRS and CDR2 YFSETQ. Trimming left V 4 bases short and J 0 bases short, with 12 bases between. The CDR3 DNA sequence: TGCGCCAGCAGCGGATACCGGGATAGCACAGATACGCAGTATTTT. Translated, it gives CASSGYRDSTDTQYF.

The chain employs TRBV19 and TRBJ1-2; maybe TRBD1 (5 bases). V was cut by 6 bases and J by 4 bases, with 18 bases left in between. The germline V gene has CDR1 LNHDA and CDR2 SQIVND (reference sequence). This CDR3 has 15 amino acids. CDR3 bases: TGTGCCAGTAGCAGCGGGACCTCCCCATCCTATGGCTACACCTTC. It is translated as CASSSGTSPSYGYTF.

V gene TRBV5-1 combines with J gene TRBJ2-3; 7 nucleotides align to TRBD1. Germline-derived CDR1 and CDR2 are SGHRS and YFSETQ. With 3 bases clipped from V and 2 bases from J, the junction kept 6 bases outside the gene matches. The CDR3 is 15 amino acids. DNA for the CDR3: TGCGCCAGCAGCTCCACGACAGGGTTCACAGATACGCAGTATTTT. Amino acids: CASSSTTGFTDTQYF.

The chain uses TRBV4-1 and TRBJ1-2; D possibly corresponds to TRBD1 (5 bases). Trimming pared 1 base from V and 5 bases from J, leaving 11 bases between. The length of the CDR3 is 14 residues. Germline V gives CDR1 MGHRA, CDR2 YSYEKL. The CDR3 loop is CASSQVGSGYGYTF. DNA for the CDR3: TGCGCCAGCAGCCAAGTTGGTTCAGGGTATGGCTACACCTTC.

The rearrangement links TRBV7-2 to TRBJ2-5; 9 nucleotides line up with TRBD1. V lost 3 bases to trimming and J lost 5 bases; unmatched junction nucleotides: 4. Germline V gene lookup returns CDR1 SGHTA and CDR2 FQGNSA. The CDR3 has 14 residues. DNA for the CDR3: TGTGCCAGCAGCTTTTCGGGACAGGGTGAGACCCAGTACTTC. It encodes CASSFSGQGETQYF.

The rearrangement uses TRBV15 and TRBJ2-5, with a possible D match to TRBD2 (5 bases). With 2 bases removed from V and 2 bases from J, the gap between germline ends came to 12 bases. This CDR3 is built from 15 residues. Germline lookup yields CDR1 LNHNV and CDR2 YYDKDF (reference sequence). CDR3 DNA: TGTGCCACCAGCAGAATCCCGGCGGGTCAAGAGACCCAGTACTTC. Amino acid sequence: CATSRIPAGQETQYF.

This sequence joins TRBV11-2 and TRBJ2-2; the match to TRBD2 covers 7 bases. J lost 5 bases, V lost 3 bases, and 9 bases had no gene match. This CDR3 region has 16 residues. Germline CDR1 is SGHAT and CDR2 is FQNNGV. The DNA of the CDR3 is TGTGCCAGCAGCTTCCGTCTAGCGGCTACAACCGGGGAGCTGTTTTTT. Protein: CASSFRLAATTGELFF.

The rearrangement links TRBV6-5 to TRBJ2-3; TRBD1 aligns across 7 bases. CDR1 and CDR2 from the germline V gene are MNHEY and SVGAGI. The V and J ends lost 6 bases and 2 bases, in that order; junction bases with no gene match: 8. The CDR3 totals 15 residues. This chain's CDR3 is CASRPGQSYTDTQYF. The CDR3 nucleotides read TGTGCCAGCAGGCCGGGACAGAGTTACACAGATACGCAGTATTTT.

The rearrangement uses TRBV7-3 and TRBJ2-6, with D perhaps TRBD1 (6 bases). The CDR3 loop spans 17 amino acids. The germline CDR1 and CDR2 sequences are SGHTA and FQGTGA. Deletions cut 6 bases from V and 0 bases from J, with 15 bases between. CDR3 sequence reads: CASSYRAGSSGANVLTF. DNA of the CDR3: TGTGCCAGCAGTTACAGGGCAGGGAGCTCTGGGGCCAACGTCCTGACTTTC.

Points on this clone: The same CDR3 arises from other DNA sequences in this sample as well. The CDR3 nucleotides read TGTGCCAGCAGTTTGACAGGTAACACTGAAGCTTTCTTT. This encodes CASSLTGNTEAFF. The rearrangement joins TRBV12-3 or TRBV12-4 to TRBJ1-1, with a possible D match to TRBD1 (6 bases). This CDR3 region has 13 residues. Trimming cost V 3 bases and J 2 bases, with 7 bases left between them.

The chain has TRBV12-3 or TRBV12-4 and TRBJ1-2; D is possibly TRBD1 (5 bases). Trimming took off 1 base at V and 9 bases at J, with 12 bases between the two ends. The CDR3 extends over 13 amino acids. The CDR3 nucleotides are TGTGCCAGCAGTTTAGGGGGCGGTCAAAGCTACACCTTC. It translates to CASSLGGGQSYTF.

This clone was recorded once. At the DNA level, this CDR3 is encoded by other sequences in the same sample as well. The rearrangement uses TRBV5-1 and TRBJ1-1; 8 bases agree with TRBD1. This CDR3 has 15 amino acids. Germline V gene sequence: CDR1 SGHRS, CDR2 YFSETQ. V dropped 4 bases and J dropped 1; count of bases not matched to a gene: 6. The CDR3 protein is CASSPDGQGNTEAFF. As DNA, the CDR3 is TGCGCCAGCAGCCCAGACGGACAGGGGAACACTGAAGCTTTCTTT.

The chain recombines TRBV10-3 with TRBJ1-3, with a tentative D call TRBD1 (5 bases). Germline-derived CDR1 and CDR2 are ENHRY and SYGVKD. Trimming left V 5 bases short and J 0 bases short, with 11 bases between. CDR3 size: 15 residues. CDR3 amino acids: CAISPGTDSGNTIYF. The CDR3, as DNA: TGTGCCATCAGTCCCGGGACTGACTCTGGAAACACCATATATTTT.